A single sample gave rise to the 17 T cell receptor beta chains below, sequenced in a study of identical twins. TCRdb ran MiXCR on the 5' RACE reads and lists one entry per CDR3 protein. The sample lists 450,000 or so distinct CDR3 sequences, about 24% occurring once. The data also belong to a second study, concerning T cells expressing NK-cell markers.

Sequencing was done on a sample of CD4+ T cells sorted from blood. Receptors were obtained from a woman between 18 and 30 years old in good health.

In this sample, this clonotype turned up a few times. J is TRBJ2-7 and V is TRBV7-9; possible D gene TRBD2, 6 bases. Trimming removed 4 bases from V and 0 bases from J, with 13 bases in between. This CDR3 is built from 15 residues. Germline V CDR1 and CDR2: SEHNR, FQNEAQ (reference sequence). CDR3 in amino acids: CASSSRGGSSYEQYF. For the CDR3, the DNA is TGTGCCAGCAGCTCCCGTGGAGGGAGCTCCTACGAGCAGTACTTC.

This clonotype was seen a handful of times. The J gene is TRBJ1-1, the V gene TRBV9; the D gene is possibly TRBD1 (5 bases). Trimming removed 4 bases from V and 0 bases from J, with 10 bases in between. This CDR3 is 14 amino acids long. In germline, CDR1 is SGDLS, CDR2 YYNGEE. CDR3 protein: CASSWDGVNTEAFF. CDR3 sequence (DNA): TGTGCCAGCAGCTGGGACGGAGTGAACACTGAAGCTTTCTTT.

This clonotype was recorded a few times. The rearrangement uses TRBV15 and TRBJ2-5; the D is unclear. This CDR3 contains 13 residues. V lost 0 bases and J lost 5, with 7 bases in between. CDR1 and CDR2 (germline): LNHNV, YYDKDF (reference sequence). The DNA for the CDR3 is TGTGCCACCAGCAGAGATCTCAGGGAGACCCAGTACTTC. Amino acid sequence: CATSRDLRETQYF.

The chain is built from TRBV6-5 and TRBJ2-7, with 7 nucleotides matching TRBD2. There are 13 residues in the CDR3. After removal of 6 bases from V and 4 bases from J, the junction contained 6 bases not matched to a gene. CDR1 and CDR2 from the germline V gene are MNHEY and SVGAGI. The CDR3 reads CASSKGLSYEQYF. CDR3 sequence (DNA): TGTGCCAGCAGCAAGGGACTATCATACGAGCAGTACTTC.

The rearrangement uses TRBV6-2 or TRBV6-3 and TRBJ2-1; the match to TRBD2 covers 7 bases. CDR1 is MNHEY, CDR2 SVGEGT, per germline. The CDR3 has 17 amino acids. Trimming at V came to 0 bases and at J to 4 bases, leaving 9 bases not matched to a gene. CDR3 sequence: CASSYSIGRGRYNEQFF. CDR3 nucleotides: TGTGCCAGCAGTTACTCGATAGGGAGGGGTCGGTACAATGAGCAGTTCTTC.

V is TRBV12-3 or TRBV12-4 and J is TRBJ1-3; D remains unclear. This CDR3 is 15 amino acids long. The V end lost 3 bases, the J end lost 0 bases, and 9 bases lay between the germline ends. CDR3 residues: CASSFYYSSGNTIYF. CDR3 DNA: TGTGCCAGCAGTTTCTACTACAGCTCTGGAAACACCATATATTTT.

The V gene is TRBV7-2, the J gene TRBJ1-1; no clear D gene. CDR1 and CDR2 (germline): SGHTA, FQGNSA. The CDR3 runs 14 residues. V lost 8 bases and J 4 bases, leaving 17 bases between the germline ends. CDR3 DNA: TGTGCCAGCGGTTCTTATGAGGGCAGCACTGAAGCTTTCTTT. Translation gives CASGSYEGSTEAFF.

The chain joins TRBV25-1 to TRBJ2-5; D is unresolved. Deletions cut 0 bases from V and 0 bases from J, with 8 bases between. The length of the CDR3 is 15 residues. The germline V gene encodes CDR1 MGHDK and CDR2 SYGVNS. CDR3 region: CASSEYVVYQETQYF. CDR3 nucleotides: TGTGCCAGCAGTGAATATGTCGTCTACCAAGAGACCCAGTACTTC.

The CDR3 DNA is TGTGCCAGCAGCTTAATCCAGGGGGATACGCAGTATTTT. Its translation: CASSLIQGDTQYF. V usage is TRBV7-9 and J usage is TRBJ2-3; D may be TRBD1 (6 bases). The germline V and J ends were trimmed by 2 bases and 6 bases, with 9 bases remaining between them. Germline assignment: CDR1 SEHNR and CDR2 FQNEAQ (reference sequence). This CDR3 has 13 residues.

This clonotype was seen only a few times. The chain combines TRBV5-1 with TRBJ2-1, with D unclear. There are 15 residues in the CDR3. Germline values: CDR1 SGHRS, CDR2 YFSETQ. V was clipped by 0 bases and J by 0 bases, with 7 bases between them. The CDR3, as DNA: TGCGCCAGCAGCTTGGTGGTGGGCTCCTACAATGAGCAGTTCTTC. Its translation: CASSLVVGSYNEQFF. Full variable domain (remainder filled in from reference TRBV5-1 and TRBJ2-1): KAGVTQTPRYLIKTRGQQVTLSCSPISGHRSVSWYQQTPGQGLQFLFEYFSETQRNKGNFPGRFSGRQFSNSRSEMNVSTLELGDSALYLCASSLVVGSYNEQFFGPGTRLTVL.

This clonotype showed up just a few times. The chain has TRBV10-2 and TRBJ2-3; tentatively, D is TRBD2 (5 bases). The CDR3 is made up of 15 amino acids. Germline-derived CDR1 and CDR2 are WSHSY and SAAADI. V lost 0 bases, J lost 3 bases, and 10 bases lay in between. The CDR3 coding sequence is TGCGCCAGCAGTGAGTCATTTGGAGGTACAGATACGCAGTATTTT. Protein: CASSESFGGTDTQYF.

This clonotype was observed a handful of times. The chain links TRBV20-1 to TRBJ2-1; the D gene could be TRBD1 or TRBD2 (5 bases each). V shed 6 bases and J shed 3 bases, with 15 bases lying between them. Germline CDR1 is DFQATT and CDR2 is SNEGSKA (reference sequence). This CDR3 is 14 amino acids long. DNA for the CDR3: TGCAGTGCGAATTCCGGGACGTACTACAATGAGCAGTTCTTC. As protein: CSANSGTYYNEQFF.

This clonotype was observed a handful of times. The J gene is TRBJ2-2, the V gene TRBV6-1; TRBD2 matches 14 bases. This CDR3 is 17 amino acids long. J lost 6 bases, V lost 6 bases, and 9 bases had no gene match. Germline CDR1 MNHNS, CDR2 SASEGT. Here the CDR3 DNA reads TGTGCCAGCAGCCATACTCAGACTAGCGGGGGGGCCGGGGAGCTGTTTTTT. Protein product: CASSHTQTSGGAGELFF.

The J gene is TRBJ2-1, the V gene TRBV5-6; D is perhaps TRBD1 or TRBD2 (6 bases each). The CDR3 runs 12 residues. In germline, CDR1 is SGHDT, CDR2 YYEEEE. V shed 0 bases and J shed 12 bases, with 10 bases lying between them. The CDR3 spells CASSLGGARQFF. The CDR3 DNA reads TGTGCCAGCAGCTTGGGGGGGGCGAGGCAGTTCTTC.

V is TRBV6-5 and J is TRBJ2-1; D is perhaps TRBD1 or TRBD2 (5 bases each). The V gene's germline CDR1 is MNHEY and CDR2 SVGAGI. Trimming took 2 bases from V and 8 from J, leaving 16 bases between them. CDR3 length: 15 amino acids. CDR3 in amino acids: CASSYLGTARDEQFF. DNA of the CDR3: TGTGCCAGCAGTTACCTAGGGACCGCCCGGGATGAGCAGTTCTTC.

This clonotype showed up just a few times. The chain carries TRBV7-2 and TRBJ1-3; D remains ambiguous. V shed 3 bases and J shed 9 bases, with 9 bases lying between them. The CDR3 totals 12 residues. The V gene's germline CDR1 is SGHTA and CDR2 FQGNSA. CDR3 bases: TGTGCCAGCAGCTTCTCTGGTGGCACCATATATTTT. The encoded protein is CASSFSGGTIYF.

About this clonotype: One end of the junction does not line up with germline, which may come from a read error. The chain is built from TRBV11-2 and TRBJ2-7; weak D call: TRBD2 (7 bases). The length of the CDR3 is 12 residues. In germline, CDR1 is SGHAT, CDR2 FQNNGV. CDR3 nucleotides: TGTGCCAGCAGCCCACCAGGGAGGGGGATCTCGTTC. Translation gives CASSPPGRGISF.